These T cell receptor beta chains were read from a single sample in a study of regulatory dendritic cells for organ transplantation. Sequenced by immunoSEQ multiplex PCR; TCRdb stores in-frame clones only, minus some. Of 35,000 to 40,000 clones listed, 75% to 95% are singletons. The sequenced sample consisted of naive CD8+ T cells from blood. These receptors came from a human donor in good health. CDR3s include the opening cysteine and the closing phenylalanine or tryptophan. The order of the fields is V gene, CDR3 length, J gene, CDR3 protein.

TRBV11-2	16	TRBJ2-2	CASSLDVSGLTGELFF
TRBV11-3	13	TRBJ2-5	CASSAGTAETQYF
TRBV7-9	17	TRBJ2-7	CASSHRVGSGYSYEQYF
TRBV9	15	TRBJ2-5	CASSPGGALQETQYF
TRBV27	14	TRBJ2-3	CASGSRGDTDTQYF
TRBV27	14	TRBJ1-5	CASSRMSSNQPQHF
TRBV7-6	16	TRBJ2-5	CASSLVAGRVKETQYF
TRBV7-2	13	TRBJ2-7	CASSLGTGKEQYF
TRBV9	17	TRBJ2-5	CASSAPPDEGDQETQYF
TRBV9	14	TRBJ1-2	CASSVEGGPDGYTF
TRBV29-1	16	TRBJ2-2	CSVEFPHRGDTGELFF
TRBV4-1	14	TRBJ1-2	CASSLRRGADGYTF
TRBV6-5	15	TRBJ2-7	CASSYGGTGIGEQYF
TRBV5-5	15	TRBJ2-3	CASSFGRGGTDTQYF
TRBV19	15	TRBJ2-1	CASSIGLGSYNEQFF
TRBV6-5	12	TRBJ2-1	CASSASRNEQFF
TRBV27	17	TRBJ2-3	CASSSIRTGGRTDTQYF
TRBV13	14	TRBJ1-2	CASSLGDMPYGYTF
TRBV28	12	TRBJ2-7	CASSFWGGEQYF
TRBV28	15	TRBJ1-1	CASRPTYRVNTEAFF
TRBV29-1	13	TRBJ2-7	CSVEGAAPYEQYF
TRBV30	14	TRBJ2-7	CAWRDRGLSYEQYF
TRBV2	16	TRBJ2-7	CASSEPLTVTSYEQYF
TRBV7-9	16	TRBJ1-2	CASSAQAGLANYGYTF
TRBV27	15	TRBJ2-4	CASSLTAVSKNIQYF
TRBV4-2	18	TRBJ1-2	CASSQDPRSPLTNYGYTF
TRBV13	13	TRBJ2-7	CASSLDASGEQYF
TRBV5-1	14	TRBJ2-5	CASRMGQRKETQYF
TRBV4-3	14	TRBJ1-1	CASSQSQGGTEAFF
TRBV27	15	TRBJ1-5	CASSLLVNRNQPQHF
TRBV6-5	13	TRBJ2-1	CASKAIYYNEQFF
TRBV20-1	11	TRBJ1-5	CSARTKEPQHF
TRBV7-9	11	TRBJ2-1	CASSLAGEQFF
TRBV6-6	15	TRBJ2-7	CASSPHSQPTYEQYF
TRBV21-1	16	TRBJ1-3	CASSTQTGSTGNTIYF
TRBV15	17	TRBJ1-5	CATSRERQESPNQPQHF
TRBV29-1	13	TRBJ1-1	CSVESYLNTEAFF
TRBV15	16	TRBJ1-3	CATSNGVGREGNTIYF
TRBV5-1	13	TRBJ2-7	CASSWRSSYEQYF
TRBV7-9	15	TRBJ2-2	CASSVPGHYTGELFF
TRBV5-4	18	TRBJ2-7	CASSYDGQGVDLSDEQYF
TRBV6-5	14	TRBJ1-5	CASSPTGENQPQHF
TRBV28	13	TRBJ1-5	CASSFGGTEPQHF
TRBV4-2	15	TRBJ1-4	CASSSGFATNEKLFF
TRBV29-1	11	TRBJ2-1	CSVGPPNEQFF
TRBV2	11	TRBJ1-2	CASPDYYSYTF
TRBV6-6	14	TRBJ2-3	CASIRDRGWYTQYF
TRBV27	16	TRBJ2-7	CASSFLGQGFTYEQYF
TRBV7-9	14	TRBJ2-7	CASSHRTALYEQYF
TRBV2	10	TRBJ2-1	CASKGNEQFF
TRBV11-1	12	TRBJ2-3	CASSLWADTQYF
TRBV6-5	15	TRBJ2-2	CATSHGRGATGELFF
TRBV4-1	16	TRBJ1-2	CASSQELMGVGYGYTF
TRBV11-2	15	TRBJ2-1	CASSLVVVGNNEQFF